This T cell receptor (beta chain) was recovered during a study of blood T cell repertoires in COVID-19. Whole-study context: Samples came from the United States, Italy and Spain, spanning acute and convalescent COVID-19. Sources were T cells, B-cell-depleted T cells, or PBMCs; the material itself was cDNA or gDNA.

The authors' processing: Amplification from reference gene primers served as the basis for estimated nucleated cell counts. Libraries were prepared by immunoSEQ multiplex PCR; TCRdb keeps only in-frame clonotypes and omits some of them. V and J calls and clone size follow that table, whereas D and trimming were derived from the DNA. The top ten clones hold less than 3.5% of a sample with 390,000 or so clones, 80% to 90% of them seen once. A Seattle source enrolled patients during active infection and followed them longitudinally. V lost 6 bases, J lost 0 bases, and 12 bases lay in between. Germline V gene data show CDR1 as SQVTM and CDR2 as ANQGSEA. This CDR3 has 15 residues.

The sequenced sample was peripheral blood. The rearrangement joins TRBV29-1 to TRBJ1-6, with D maybe TRBD1 (5 bases). This receptor was identified in a woman younger than 45 with COVID-19, enrolled during active disease. CDR3 sequence: CSVGKTDSYNSPLHF. For the CDR3, the DNA is TGCAGCGTGGGTAAGACAGACTCCTATAATTCACCCCTCCACTTT.